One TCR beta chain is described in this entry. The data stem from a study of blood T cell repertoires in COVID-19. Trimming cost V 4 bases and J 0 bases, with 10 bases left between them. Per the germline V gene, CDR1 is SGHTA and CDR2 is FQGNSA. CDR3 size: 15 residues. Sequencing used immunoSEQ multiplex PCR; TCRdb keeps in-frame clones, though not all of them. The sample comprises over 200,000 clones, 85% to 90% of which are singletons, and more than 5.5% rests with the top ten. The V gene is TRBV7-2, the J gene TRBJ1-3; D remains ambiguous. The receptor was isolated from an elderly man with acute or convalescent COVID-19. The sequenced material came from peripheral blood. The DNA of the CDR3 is TGTGCCAGCAGCTCCAGTTGGCTCTCTGGAAACACCATATATTTT. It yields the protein CASSSSWLSGNTIYF.